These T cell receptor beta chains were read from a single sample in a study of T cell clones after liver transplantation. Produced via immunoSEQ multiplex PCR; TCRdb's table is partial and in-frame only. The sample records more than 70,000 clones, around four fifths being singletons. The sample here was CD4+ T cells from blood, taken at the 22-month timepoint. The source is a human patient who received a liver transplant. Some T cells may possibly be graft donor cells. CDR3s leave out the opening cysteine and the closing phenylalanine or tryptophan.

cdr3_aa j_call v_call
ASREGVSGANVLT TRBJ2-6 TRBV6-1
ASSQVTGTSASYEQY TRBJ2-7 TRBV4-3
ASSPKDEQY TRBJ2-7 TRBV18
ASSDFTDTQY TRBJ2-3 TRBV6-1
ASRGTARIGDGGYT TRBJ1-2 TRBV6-4
ASSQRAGAPFGDQNIQY TRBJ2-4 TRBV14
ASSPTGGSTDTQY TRBJ2-3 TRBV5-1
ASSRPAGEYNEQF TRBJ2-1 TRBV4-2
ASRGLAGPRDTQY TRBJ2-3 TRBV19
AISESVSKSYGYT TRBJ1-2 TRBV10-3
ASKVAGGFNEQY TRBJ2-7 TRBV28
ASSLTSGRARQETQY TRBJ2-5 TRBV11-1
ASSLDHGSGEQF TRBJ2-1 TRBV7-2
ASSLGVSGRAETQY TRBJ2-5 TRBV5-1
ASSLGVSTDTQY TRBJ2-3 TRBV27
AGKRAGAYNEQF TRBJ2-1 TRBV2
AAEGRGTEAF TRBJ1-1 TRBV6-5
ASSQTDRHEQY TRBJ2-7 TRBV5-5
ASSPLAGEDTQY TRBJ2-3 TRBV7-3
SASPQNEQY TRBJ2-7 TRBV20-1
ASSSTSGIGPGELF TRBJ2-2 TRBV7-3
ASSRAGAEETQY TRBJ2-5 TRBV4-2
ASRQTGFDNSPLH TRBJ1-6 TRBV6-1
SVVAQGYEQY TRBJ2-7 TRBV29-1
ASSVDVAGGFGNEQF TRBJ2-1 TRBV9
AWSVRGRQPQH TRBJ1-5 TRBV30
ASSYGEQGVKAGELF TRBJ2-2 TRBV5-1
ASSVEGLSYEQY TRBJ2-7 TRBV9
ASSPGGNTDTQY TRBJ2-3 TRBV18
ASRKGGNTGELF TRBJ2-2 TRBV6-1
ASSDSRQAKRTDTQY TRBJ2-3 TRBV9
ASSHGQGSYEQY TRBJ2-7 TRBV4-2
AWSVRVSWDTQY TRBJ2-3 TRBV30
ASSEDPSTNEKLF TRBJ1-4 TRBV4-3
ASSTDAGGETQY TRBJ2-5 TRBV5-1
ASSPTSNNEKLF TRBJ1-4 TRBV18
ASSEGRGNTGELF TRBJ2-2 TRBV25-1
AWDLAPNTEAF TRBJ1-1 TRBV30
ASSYGRGGNQPQH TRBJ1-5 TRBV6-6
ASSLDPNRNYGYT TRBJ1-2 TRBV7-2
ASSDRGTQGYT TRBJ1-2 TRBV2
ASSPEGQANYGYT TRBJ1-2 TRBV19
ASSLVGQANSPLH TRBJ1-6 TRBV5-5
ASSDSGGATYNEQF TRBJ2-1 TRBV7-3
ASSPSGLEETQY TRBJ2-5 TRBV27
ATRSGAGSYNEQF TRBJ2-1 TRBV15
ASSKGLAGNKVGDTQY TRBJ2-3 TRBV21-1
ASSVRVDDTQY TRBJ2-3 TRBV7-3
ASSQRLREGQNEQF TRBJ2-1 TRBV14
ASRPDREGGELF TRBJ2-2 TRBV5-1
ASHPSTEAF TRBJ1-1 TRBV2
ASSSFWGRGQPQH TRBJ1-5 TRBV19
ASSPRRWNTAYEQY TRBJ2-7 TRBV19
ASSLGPDQPQH TRBJ1-5 TRBV7-3
AISEPGEVNYGYT TRBJ1-2 TRBV10-3
ASSEQGQVGETQY TRBJ2-5 TRBV2
ASSILAGEVGVSYEQY TRBJ2-7 TRBV19